These 3 T cell receptor beta chains share one sample of origin, sequenced in a study of immune aging and cytomegalovirus after organ transplant. BD Rhapsody targeted mRNA and AbSeq chemistry was used for microwell cell capture and library preparation. A single record per CDR3 protein comes from TCRdb applying MiXCR to the single-cell sequencing reads. The sample holds about 21,000 distinct CDR3 sequences; 36% are singletons and the top ten take 20% to 30%. Indicated time point: five sample-tagged time points from pre-transplant (day -1) to day 368 post-transplant, pooled. Their cognate antigens are unknown. The starting material was CMV peptide-activated CD4+ and CD8+ T cells sorted from blood, obtained at five time points, pooled. Indicated subset: sorted CD8+CD137+ and CD4+CD154+ T cells after about 11 h CMV IE-1 peptide stimulation. These receptors all stem from a female donor who had a heart transplant and CMV viremia.

With regard to this clonotype: One end of the junction fails to match germline, which may point to a read error. The chain joins TRBV6-2 or TRBV6-3 to TRBJ2-1; 12 nucleotides agree with TRBD2. Germline V gene sequence: CDR1 MNHEY, CDR2 SVGEGT. The CDR3 runs 21 residues. CDR3 protein: CASSPPARGRLAGEAYNEQLF. The CDR3 nucleotides read TGTGCCAGCAGTCCCCCAGCCCGCGGCCGACTAGCGGGAGAAGCCTACAATGAGCAGCTCTTC.

This clonotype was detected once. The V gene is TRBV24-1, the J gene TRBJ2-3; D might be TRBD1 or TRBD2, each matching 5 bases. Deletions cut 9 bases from V and 0 bases from J, with 15 bases between. The length of the CDR3 is 15 residues. Germline-derived CDR1 and CDR2 are KGHDR and SFDVKD. For the CDR3, the DNA is TGTGCCACCGAGGGGAAGGACCCCAGCACAGATACGCAGTATTTT. Translated: CATEGKDPSTDTQYF.

This chain connects TRBV7-6 to TRBJ2-3, with D perhaps TRBD2 (5 bases). CDR3 length: 14 residues. The germline CDR1 and CDR2 sequences are SGHVS and FNYEAQ. V lost 4 bases, J lost 8 bases, and 16 bases lay in between. Here the CDR3 DNA reads TGTGCCAGCAGCTCGGGTGAGGGTCAACGTACGCAGTATTTT. Its protein is CASSSGEGQRTQYF. The full variable domain, in which reference TRBV7-6 and TRBJ2-3 provide the parts outside the CDR3, is GAGVSQSPRYKVTKRGQDVALRCDPISGHVSLYWYRQALGQGPEFLTYFNYEAQQDKSGLPNDRFSAERPEGSISTLTIQRTEQRDSAMYRCASSSGEGQRTQYFGPGTRLTVL.